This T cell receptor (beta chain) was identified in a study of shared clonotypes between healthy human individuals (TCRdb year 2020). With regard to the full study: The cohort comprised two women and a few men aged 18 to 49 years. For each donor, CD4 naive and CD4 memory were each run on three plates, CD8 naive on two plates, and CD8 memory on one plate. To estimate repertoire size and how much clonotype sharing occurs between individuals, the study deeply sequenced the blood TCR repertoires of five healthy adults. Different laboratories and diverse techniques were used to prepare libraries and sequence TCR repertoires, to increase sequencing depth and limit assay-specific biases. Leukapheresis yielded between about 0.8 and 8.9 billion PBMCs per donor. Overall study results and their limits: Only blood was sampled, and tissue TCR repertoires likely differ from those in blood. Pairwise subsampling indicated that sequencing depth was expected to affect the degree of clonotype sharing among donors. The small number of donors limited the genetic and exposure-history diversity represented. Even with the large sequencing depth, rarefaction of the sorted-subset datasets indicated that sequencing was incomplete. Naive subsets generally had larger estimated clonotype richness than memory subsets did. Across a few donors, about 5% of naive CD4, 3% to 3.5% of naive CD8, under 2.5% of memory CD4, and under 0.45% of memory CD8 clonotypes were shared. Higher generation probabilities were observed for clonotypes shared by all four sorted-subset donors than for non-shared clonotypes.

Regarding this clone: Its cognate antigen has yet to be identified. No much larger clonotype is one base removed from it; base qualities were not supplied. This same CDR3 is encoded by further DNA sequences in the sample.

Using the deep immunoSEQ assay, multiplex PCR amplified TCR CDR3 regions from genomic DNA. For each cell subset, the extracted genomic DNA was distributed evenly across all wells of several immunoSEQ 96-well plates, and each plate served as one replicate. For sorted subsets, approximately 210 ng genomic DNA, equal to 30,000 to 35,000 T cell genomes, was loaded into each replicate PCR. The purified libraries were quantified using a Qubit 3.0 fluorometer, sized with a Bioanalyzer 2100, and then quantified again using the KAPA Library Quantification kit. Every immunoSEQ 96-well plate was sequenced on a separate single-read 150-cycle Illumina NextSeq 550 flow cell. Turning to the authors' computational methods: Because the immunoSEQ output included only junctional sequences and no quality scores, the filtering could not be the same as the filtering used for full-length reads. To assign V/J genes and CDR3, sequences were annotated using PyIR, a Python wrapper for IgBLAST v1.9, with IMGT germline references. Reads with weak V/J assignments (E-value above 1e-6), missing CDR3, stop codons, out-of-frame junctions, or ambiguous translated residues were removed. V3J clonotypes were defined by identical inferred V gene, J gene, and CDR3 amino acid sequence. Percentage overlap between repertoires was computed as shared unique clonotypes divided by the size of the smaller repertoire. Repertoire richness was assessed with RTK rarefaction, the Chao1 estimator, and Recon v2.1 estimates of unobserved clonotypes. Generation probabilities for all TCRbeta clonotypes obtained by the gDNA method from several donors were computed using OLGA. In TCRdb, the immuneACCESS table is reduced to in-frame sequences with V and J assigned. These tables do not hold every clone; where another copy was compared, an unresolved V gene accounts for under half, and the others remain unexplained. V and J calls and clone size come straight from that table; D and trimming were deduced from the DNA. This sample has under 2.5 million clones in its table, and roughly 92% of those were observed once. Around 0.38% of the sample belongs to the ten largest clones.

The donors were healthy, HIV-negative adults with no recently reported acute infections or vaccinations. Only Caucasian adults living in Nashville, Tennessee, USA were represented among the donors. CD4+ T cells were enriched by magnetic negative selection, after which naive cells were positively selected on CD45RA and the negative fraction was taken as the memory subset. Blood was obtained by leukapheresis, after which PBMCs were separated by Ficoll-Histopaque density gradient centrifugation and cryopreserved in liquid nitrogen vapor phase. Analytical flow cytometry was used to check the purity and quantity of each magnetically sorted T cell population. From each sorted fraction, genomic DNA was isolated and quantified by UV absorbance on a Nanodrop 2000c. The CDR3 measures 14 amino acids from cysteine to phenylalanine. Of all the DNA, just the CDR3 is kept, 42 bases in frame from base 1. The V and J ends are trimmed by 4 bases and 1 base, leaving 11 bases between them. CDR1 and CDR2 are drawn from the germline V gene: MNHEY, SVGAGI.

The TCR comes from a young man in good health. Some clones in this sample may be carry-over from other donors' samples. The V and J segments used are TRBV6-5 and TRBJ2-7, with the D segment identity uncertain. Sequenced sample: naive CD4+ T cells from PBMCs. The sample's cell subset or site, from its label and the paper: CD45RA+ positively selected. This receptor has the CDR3 CASSSPGLSYEQYF. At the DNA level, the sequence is TGTGCCAGCAGTTCCCCGGGCTTATCCTACGAGCAGTACTTC.